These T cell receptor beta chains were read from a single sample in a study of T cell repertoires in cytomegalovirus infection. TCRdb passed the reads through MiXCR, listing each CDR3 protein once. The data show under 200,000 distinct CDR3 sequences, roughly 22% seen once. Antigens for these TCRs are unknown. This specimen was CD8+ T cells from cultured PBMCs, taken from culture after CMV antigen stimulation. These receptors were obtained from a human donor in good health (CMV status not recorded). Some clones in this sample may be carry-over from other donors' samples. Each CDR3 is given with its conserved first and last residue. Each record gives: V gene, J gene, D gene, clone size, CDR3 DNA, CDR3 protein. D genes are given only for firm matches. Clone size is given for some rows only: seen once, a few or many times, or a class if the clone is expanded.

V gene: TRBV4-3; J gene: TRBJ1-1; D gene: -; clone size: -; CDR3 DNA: TGCGCCAGCAGCCAAGAGCGACAGCTGAACACTGAAGCTTTCTTT; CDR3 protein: CASSQERQLNTEAFF
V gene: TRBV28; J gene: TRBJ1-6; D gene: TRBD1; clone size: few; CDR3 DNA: TGTGCCACCGCGGACAGGAGGCTAGGTTCACCCCTCCACTTT; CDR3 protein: CATADRRLGSPLHF
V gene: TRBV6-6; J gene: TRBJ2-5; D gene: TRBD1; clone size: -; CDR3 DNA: TGTGCCAGCCGGACAGGGGACTACCAGGAGACCCAGTACTTC; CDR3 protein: CASRTGDYQETQYF
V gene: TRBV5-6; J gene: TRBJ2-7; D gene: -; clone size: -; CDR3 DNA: TGTGCCAGCAGCTTGCCTGAGTTAGAGGCCTCCACCTACTACGAGCAGTACTTC; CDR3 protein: CASSLPELEASTYYEQYF
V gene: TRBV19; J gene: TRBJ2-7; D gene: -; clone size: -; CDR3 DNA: TGTGCCAGTAGTTTTGCAGGCTCCTACGAGCAGTACTTC; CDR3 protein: CASSFAGSYEQYF
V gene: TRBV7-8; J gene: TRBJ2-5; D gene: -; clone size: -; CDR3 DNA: TGTGCCAGCAGCTTAGCGTTCCAGGGTATGGAGGAGACCCAGTACTTC; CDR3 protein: CASSLAFQGMEETQYF
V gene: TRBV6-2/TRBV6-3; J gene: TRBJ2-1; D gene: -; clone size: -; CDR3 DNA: TGTGCCAGCAGTTATACGGCCACAGGGTTTGAGCAGTTCTTC; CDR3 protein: CASSYTATGFEQFF
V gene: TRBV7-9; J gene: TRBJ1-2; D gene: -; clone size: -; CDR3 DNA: TGTGCCAGCAGTTCGGACGGCGGGAGCGAGGGCTACACCTTC; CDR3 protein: CASSSDGGSEGYTF
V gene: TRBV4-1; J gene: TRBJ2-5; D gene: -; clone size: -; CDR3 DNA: TGCGCCAGCAGCTTCGGGACTCCTCAAGAGACCCAGTACTTC; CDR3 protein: CASSFGTPQETQYF
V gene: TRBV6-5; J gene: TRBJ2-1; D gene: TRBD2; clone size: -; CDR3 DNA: TGTGCCAGCAGTTACTCGCGACTAGCGGGGGATGAGCAGTTCTTC; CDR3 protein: CASSYSRLAGDEQFF
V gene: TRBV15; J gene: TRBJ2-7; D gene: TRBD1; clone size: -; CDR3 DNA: TGTGCCACCGAACCCGGGACAGGGGTTACCTACGAGCAGTACTTC; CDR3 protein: CATEPGTGVTYEQYF
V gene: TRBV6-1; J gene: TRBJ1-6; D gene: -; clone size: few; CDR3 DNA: TGTGCCAGCAGTGTGGAGAGCTCCTATAATTCACCCCTCCACTTT; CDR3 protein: CASSVESSYNSPLHF
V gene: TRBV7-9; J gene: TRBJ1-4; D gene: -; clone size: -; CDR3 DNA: TGTGCCAGCAGCTTCAGGGCTGCAAAGGAAAAACTGTTTTTT; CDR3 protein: CASSFRAAKEKLFF
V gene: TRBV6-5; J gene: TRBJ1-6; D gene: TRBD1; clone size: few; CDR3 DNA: TGTGCCAGCAGTTATTGGGCAGGGACAGTGTATAATTCACCCCTCCACTTT; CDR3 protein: CASSYWAGTVYNSPLHF
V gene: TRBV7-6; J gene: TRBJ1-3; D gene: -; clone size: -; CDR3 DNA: TGTGCCAGCAGCCCCCGCCGCAGTCAAGAGATAGGAAACACCATATATTTT; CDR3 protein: CASSPRRSQEIGNTIYF
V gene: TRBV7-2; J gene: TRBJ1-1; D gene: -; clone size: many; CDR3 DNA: TGTGCCAGCAGCTTAGGCCCTCGTGGATTTACTGAAGCTTTCTTT; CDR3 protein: CASSLGPRGFTEAFF
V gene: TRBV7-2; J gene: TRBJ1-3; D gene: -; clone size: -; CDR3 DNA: TGTGCCAGCAGCTTAGCTCGGGCTGGAAACACCATATATTTT; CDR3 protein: CASSLARAGNTIYF
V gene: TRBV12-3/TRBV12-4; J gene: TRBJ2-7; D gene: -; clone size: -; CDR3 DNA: TGTGCCAGCAGTTCCCAATCCTCCTACGAGCAGTACTTC; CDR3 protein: CASSSQSSYEQYF
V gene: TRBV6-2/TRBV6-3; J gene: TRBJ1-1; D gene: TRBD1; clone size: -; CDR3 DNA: TGTGCCAGCAGTTACCGGGACAGGGCCCTCGGTAACACTGAAGCTTTCTTT; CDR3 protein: CASSYRDRALGNTEAFF
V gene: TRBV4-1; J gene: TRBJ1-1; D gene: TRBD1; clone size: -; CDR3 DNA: TGCGCCAGCTCCAACTGGGAGGCAGGGGGTTTTTCGGCTGAAGCTTTCTTT; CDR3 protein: CASSNWEAGGFSAEAFF
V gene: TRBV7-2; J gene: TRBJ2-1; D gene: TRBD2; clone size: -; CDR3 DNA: TGTGCCAGCAGCTTAATCGGCTCATTCGCGGGGGGTTATAGCTCCTACAATGAGCAGTTCTTC; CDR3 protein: CASSLIGSFAGGYSSYNEQFF
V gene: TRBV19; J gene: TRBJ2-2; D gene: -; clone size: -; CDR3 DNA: TGTGCCAGTAGTACCCTCCGGCGGGGAGGCGGGGAGCTGTTTTTT; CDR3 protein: CASSTLRRGGGELFF
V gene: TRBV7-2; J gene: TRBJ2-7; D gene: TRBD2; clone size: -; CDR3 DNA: TGTGCCAGCAGCTCCCTAGCGGGGGCTACCTACGAGCAGTACTTC; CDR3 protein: CASSSLAGATYEQYF
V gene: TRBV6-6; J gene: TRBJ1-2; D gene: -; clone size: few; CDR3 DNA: TGTGCCAGCAGTGATCCCCTGGACACTTCCTATGGCTACACCTTC; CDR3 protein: CASSDPLDTSYGYTF